This T cell receptor beta chain was recovered during a study of blood T cell repertoires in COVID-19. Data came from immunoSEQ multiplex PCR; TCRdb stores just in-frame clones and leaves some out. Seen here are about 140,000 clones, approximately 80% observed once, and the top ten hold 3.5% to 5%. The V segment lost 4 bases and the J segment 2 bases; nucleotides outside the gene matches: 12. CDR3 length: 17 amino acids. Germline lookup yields CDR1 SGDLS and CDR2 YYNGEE. The clonotype comes from an elderly woman with active or convalescent COVID-19. This chain connects TRBV9 to TRBJ1-3, with 7 bases identical to TRBD1. What was sequenced was peripheral blood. This CDR3 reads CASSRDSNYLTGNTIYF. CDR3 nucleotide sequence: TGTGCCAGCAGCCGGGACAGCAATTATCTAACTGGAAACACCATATATTTT.